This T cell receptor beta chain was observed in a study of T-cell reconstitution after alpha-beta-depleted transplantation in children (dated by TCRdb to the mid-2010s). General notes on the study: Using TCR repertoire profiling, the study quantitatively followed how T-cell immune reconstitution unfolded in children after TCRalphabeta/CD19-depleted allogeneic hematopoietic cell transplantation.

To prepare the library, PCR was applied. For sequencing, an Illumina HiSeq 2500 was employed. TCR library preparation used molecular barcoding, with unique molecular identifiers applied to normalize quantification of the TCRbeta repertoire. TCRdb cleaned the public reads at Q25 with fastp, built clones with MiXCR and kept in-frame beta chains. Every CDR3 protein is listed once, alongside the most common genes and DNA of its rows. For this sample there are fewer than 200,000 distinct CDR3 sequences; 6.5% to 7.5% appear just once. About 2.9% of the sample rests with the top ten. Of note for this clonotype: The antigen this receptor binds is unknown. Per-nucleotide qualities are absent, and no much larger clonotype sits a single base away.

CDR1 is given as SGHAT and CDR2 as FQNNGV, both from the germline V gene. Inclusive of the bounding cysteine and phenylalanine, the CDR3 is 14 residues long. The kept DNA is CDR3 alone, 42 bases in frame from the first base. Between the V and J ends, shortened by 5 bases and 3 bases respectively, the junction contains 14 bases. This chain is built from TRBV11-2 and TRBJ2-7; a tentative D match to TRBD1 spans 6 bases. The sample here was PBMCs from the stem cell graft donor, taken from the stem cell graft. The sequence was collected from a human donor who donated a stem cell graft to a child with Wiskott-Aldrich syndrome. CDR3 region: CASSPRLQGYEQYF. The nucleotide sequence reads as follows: TGTGCCAGCAGCCCACGATTACAGGGCTACGAGCAGTACTTC.